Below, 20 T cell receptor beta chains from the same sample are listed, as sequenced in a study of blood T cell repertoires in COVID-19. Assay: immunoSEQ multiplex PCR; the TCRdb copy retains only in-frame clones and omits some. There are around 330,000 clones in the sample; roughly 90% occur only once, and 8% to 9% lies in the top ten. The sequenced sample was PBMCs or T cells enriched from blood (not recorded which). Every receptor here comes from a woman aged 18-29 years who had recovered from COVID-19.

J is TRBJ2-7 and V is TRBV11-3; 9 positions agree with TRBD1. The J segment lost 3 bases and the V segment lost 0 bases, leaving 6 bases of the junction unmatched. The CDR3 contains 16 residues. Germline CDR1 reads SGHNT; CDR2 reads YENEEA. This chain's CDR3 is CASSLDAATGGYEQYF. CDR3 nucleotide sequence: TGTGCCAGCAGCTTAGATGCGGCGACAGGGGGCTACGAGCAGTACTTC.

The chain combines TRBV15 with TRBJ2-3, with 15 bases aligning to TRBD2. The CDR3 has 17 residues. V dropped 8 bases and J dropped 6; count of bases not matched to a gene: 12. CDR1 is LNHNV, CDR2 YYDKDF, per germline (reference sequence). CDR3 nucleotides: TGTGCCACCCTCCCATGGACTAGCGGGAGGGCAGAGGATACGCAGTATTTT. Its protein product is CATLPWTSGRAEDTQYF.

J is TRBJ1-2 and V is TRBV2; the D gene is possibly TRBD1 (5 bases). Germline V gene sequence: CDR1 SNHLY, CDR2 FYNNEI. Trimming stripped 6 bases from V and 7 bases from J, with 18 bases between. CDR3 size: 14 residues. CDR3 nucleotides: TGTGCCAGCAGCTCCGAAGCAGGGTTGGGTGGCTACACCTTC. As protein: CASSSEAGLGGYTF. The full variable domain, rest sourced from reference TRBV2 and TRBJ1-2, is EPEVTQTPSHQVTQMGQEVILRCVPISNHLYFYWYRQILGQKVEFLVSFYNNEISEKSEIFDDQFSVERPDGSNFTLKIRSTKLEDSAMYFCASSSEAGLGGYTFGSGTRLTVV.

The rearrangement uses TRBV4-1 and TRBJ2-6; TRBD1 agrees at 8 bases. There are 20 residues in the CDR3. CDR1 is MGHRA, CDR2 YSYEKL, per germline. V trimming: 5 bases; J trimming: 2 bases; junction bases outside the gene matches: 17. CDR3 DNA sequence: TGCGCCAGCAGCGCGAGTCAGGGGGCCCAGCCCGCCGCTGGGGCCAACGTCCTGACTTTC. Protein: CASSASQGAQPAAGANVLTF.

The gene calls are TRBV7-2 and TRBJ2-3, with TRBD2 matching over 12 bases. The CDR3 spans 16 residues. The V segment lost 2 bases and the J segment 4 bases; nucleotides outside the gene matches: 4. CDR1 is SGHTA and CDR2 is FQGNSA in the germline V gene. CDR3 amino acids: CASSLRTSGVSDTQYF. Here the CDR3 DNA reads TGTGCCAGCAGCTTAAGGACTAGCGGGGTTTCAGATACGCAGTATTTT. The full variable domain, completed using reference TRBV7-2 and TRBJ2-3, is GAGVSQSPSNKVTEKGKDVELRCDPISGHTALYWYRQSLGQGLEFLIYFQGNSAPDKSGLPSDRFSAERTGGSVSTLTIQRTQQEDSAVYLCASSLRTSGVSDTQYFGPGTRLTVL.

CDR3 bases: TGTGCCAGCAGCCGAACGGGACTAGTAAGACCGCCCCAATACGAGCAGTACTTC. Amino acids: CASSRTGLVRPPQYEQYF. The rearrangement links TRBV7-3 to TRBJ2-7; the match to TRBD2 covers 8 bases. Germline assignment: CDR1 SGHTA and CDR2 FQGTGA. The trim removed 5 bases at V and 4 bases at J, leaving 19 bases unmatched. The CDR3 has 18 amino acids.

CDR3 DNA sequence: TGTGCCAGCACGTCTCTCTTGAACACTGAAGCTTTCTTT. Protein: CASTSLLNTEAFF. This chain uses TRBV2 with TRBJ1-1; D gene ambiguous. Germline lookup yields CDR1 SNHLY and CDR2 FYNNEI. Trimming removed 7 bases from V and 0 bases from J, with 9 bases in between. This CDR3 has 13 residues.

CDR3 DNA sequence: TGTGCCAGCAGCTCCCGGGACAGGGGGCATAACACTGAAGCTTTCTTT. Residues: CASSSRDRGHNTEAFF. The chain couples TRBV7-9 to TRBJ1-1; 12 bases agree with TRBD1. Unmatched junction bases numbered 5, after V lost 4 bases and J lost 2 bases. CDR1 SEHNR and CDR2 FQNEAQ come from the germline V gene (reference sequence). The CDR3 has 16 amino acids.

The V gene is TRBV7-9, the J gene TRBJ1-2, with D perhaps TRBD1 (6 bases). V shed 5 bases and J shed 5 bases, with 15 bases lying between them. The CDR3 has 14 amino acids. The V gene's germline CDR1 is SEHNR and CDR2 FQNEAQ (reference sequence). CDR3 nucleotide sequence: TGTGCCAGCAGCCGAGAGGCTCAGGGGTATGGCTACACCTTC. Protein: CASSREAQGYGYTF.

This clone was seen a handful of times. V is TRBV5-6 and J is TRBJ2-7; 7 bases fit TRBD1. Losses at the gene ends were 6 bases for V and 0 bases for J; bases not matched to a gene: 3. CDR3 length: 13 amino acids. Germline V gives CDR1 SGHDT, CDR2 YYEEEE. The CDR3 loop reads CASNGQVSYEQYF. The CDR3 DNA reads TGTGCCAGCAACGGACAGGTCTCCTACGAGCAGTACTTC.

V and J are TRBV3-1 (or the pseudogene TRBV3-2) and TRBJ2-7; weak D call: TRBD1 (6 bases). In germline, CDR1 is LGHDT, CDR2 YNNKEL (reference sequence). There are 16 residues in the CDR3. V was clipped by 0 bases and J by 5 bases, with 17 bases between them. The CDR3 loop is CASSQEMAGVLHEQYF. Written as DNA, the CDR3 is TGTGCCAGCAGCCAAGAAATGGCAGGGGTGCTCCACGAGCAGTACTTC.

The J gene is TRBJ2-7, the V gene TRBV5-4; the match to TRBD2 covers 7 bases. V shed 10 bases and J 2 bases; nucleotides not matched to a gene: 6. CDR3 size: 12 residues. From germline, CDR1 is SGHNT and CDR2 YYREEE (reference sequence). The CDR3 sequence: CAGGDGAYEQYF. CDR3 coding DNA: TGTGCCGGGGGGGACGGAGCCTACGAGCAGTACTTC.

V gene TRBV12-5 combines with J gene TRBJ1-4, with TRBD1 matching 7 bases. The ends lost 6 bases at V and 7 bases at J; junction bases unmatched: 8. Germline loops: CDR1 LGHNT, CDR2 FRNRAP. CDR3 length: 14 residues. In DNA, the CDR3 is TGTGCTAGTGGACCTCTGAAGGGGGCTGAAAAACTGTTTTTT. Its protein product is CASGPLKGAEKLFF. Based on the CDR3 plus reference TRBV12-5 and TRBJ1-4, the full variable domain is DARVTQTPRHKVTEMGQEVTMRCQPILGHNTVFWYRQTMMQGLELLAYFRNRAPLDDSGMPKDRFSAEMPDATLATLKIQPSEPRDSAVYFCASGPLKGAEKLFFGSGTQLSVL.

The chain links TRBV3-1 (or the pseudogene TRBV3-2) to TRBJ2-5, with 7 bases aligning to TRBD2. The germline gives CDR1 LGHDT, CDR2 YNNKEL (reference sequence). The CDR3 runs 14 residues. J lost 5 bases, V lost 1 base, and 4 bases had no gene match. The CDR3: CASSQGAGRETQYF. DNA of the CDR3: TGTGCCAGCAGCCAAGGAGCGGGGCGGGAGACCCAGTACTTC.

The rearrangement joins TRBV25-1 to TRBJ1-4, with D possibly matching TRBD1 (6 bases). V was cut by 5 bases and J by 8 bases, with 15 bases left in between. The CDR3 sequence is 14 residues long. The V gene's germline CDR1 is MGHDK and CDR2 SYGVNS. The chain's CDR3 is CASSPPTTGEKLFF. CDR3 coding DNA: TGTGCCAGCAGTCCCCCGACAACAGGGGAAAAACTGTTTTTT. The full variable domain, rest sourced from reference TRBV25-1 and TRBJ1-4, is EADIYQTPRYLVIGTGKKITLECSQTMGHDKMYWYQQDPGMELHLIHYSYGVNSTEKGDLSSESTVSRIRTEHFPLTLESARPSHTSQYLCASSPPTTGEKLFFGSGTQLSVL.

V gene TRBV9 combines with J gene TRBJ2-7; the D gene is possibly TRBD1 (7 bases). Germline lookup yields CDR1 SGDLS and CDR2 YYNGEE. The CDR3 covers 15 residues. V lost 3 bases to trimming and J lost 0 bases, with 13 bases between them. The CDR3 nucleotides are TGTGCCAGCAGCGCGGAGGGACAGAGCTCCTACGAGCAGTACTTC. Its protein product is CASSAEGQSSYEQYF.

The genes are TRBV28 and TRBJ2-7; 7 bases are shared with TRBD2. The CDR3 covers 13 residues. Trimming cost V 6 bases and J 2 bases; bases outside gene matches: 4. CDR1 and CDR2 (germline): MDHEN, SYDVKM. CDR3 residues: CASRGGAPYEQYF. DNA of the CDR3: TGTGCCAGCAGGGGAGGGGCCCCCTACGAGCAGTACTTC.

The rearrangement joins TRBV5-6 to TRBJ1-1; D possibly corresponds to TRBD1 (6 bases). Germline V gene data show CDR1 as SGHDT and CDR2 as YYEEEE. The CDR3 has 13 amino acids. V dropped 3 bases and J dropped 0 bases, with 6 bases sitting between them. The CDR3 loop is CASSWDMNTEAFF. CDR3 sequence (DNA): TGTGCCAGCAGCTGGGACATGAACACTGAAGCTTTCTTT.

The CDR3 nucleotides are TGCGCCAGCAGCCCCTACGGCCCCAGGGGGCTCGAGCAGTACTTC. It is translated as CASSPYGPRGLEQYF. The rearrangement joins TRBV4-1 to TRBJ2-7; 8 bases agree with TRBD1. Germline V gene sequence: CDR1 MGHRA, CDR2 YSYEKL. With 4 bases clipped from V and 6 bases from J, the junction kept 11 bases outside the gene matches. The CDR3 has 15 amino acids.

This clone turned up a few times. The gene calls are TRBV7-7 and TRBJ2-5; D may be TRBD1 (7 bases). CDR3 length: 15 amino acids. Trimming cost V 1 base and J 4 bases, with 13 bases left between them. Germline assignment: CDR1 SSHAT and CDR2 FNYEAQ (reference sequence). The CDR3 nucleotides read TGTGCCAGCAGCTTAGGGAGGGGGCGCGGAGAGACCCAGTACTTC. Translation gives CASSLGRGRGETQYF.